This T cell receptor beta chain was sequenced in a study of blood T cells in healthy people across ages. The wider study: About one barcoded beta molecule per two T cells came from capture by template switching. Study-wide points: While age rose, TCR beta diversity per million T cells dropped in a roughly linear way. Donors of long life had a larger count of naive CD4+ cells and greater diversity than aged donors.

This clonotype was picked up a small number of times. No antigen is known for it. Investigators took about 10 milliliters of peripheral blood from every donor. Germline V CDR1 and CDR2: SGHAT, FQNNGV. V gave up 2 bases and J gave up 6 bases; unmatched junction bases: 9. The CDR3 is 15 residues long. Combining a sample-barcoded 5' primer with a J-beta primer mix, a second PCR ran for about 6 to 12 cycles. Each CDR3 protein is one row after TCRdb ran MiXCR on the 5' RACE reads. The table shows about 1.8 million distinct CDR3 sequences, with roughly 50% occurring only once. This TCR derives from a woman aged 40 to 55 in good health. Material: blood. This sequence joins TRBV11-2 and TRBJ2-7; 8 bases are a match to TRBD1. The CDR3 DNA sequence: TGTGCCAGCAGCTTATTGTCAGGGGGCATAAGCGAGCAGTACTTC. Its translation: CASSLLSGGISEQYF.